Shown below are 23 T cell receptor beta chains from a single sample sequenced in a study of cytomegalovirus exposure and HLA in healthy donors. The PCR ran on 60 Vbeta and 13 Jbeta primers. Profiled with immunoSEQ multiplex PCR; TCRdb holds only in-frame clones, not every one. The data show about 97,000 clones, around 85% seen once. Sequences were obtained from PBMCs. The source is a man aged 30 to 39 in good health and CMV-seronegative.

The chain employs TRBV23-1 and TRBJ2-7, with TRBD2 as a possible D gene (5 bases). TRBV23-1 is annotated as an ORF whose role is uncertain. The CDR3 has 13 amino acids. The ends were cut back, 0 bases at V and 3 bases at J, with 6 bases in the middle. For the CDR3, the DNA is TGCGCCAGCAGTCAATCGAGGGACTACGAGCAGTACTTC. Translated, it gives CASSQSRDYEQYF.

The V call is TRBV7-3, the J call TRBJ2-1, with 10 bases lining up with TRBD2. V lost 5 bases to trimming and J lost 13 bases; unmatched junction nucleotides: 2. This CDR3 region has 11 residues. Germline values: CDR1 SGHTA, CDR2 FQGTGA. CDR3: CASSLAGDQFF. Here the CDR3 DNA reads TGTGCCAGCAGCCTAGCGGGAGATCAGTTCTTC.

This clone was observed a few times. The chain uses TRBV30 and TRBJ1-3; D unclear. The germline V gene has CDR1 GTSNPN and CDR2 SVGIG (reference sequence). The CDR3 is made up of 13 amino acids. V was trimmed by 0 bases and J by 2 bases, leaving 5 bases between them. CDR3 coding DNA: TGTGCCTGGAGTGTAATAGCTGGAAACACCATATATTTT. Translating gives CAWSVIAGNTIYF.

This clone appeared once. The chain uses TRBV6-1 and TRBJ1-5; D is uncertain. Trimming left V 11 bases short and J 0 bases short, with 11 bases between. Germline CDR1 and CDR2: MNHNS and SASEGT. The CDR3 totals 13 residues. In DNA form, the CDR3 reads TGTGCCTGCGCAGGAAATAGCAATCAGCCCCAGCATTTT. It is translated as CACAGNSNQPQHF.

Here the CDR3 reads CSVDGLAGTYNEQFF. The DNA of the CDR3 is TGCAGCGTTGATGGTCTAGCGGGGACCTACAATGAGCAGTTCTTC. This chain joins TRBV29-1 and TRBJ2-1, with 9 positions matching TRBD2. Germline CDR1 reads SQVTM; CDR2 reads ANQGSEA. Trimming removed 3 bases from V and 2 bases from J; junction bases left unmatched: 5. This CDR3 comprises 15 residues.

The CDR3 DNA is TGTGCCTGGAGTTCCGACAGCGAGACCCAGTACTTC. It specifies CAWSSDSETQYF. The chain links TRBV30 to TRBJ2-5; D is possibly TRBD1 (5 bases). Trimming removed 2 bases at V and 5 bases at J, with 9 bases between. Per the germline V gene, CDR1 is GTSNPN and CDR2 is SVGIG (reference sequence). The CDR3 is 12 residues long.

This chain connects TRBV18 to TRBJ2-7; 9 positions match TRBD1. The CDR3 length is 12 residues. J was trimmed by 9 bases and V by 4 bases; bases with no gene match: 4. From germline, CDR1 is KGHSH and CDR2 LQKENI. In nucleotides, the CDR3 is TGTGCCAGCTCACGAGACAGGGGGTGGCAGTACTTC. This translates into CASSRDRGWQYF.

The chain recombines TRBV28 with TRBJ1-4, with TRBD1 as a possible D gene (6 bases). CDR3 length: 14 amino acids. V lost 5 bases and J lost 8, with 15 bases in between. Germline CDR1 reads MDHEN; CDR2 reads SYDVKM. CDR3: CASSTTGFLEKLFF. The DNA for the CDR3 is TGTGCCAGCAGTACGACAGGTTTTCTGGAAAAACTGTTTTTT.

The V gene is TRBV10-3, the J gene TRBJ2-1; D is perhaps TRBD1 (5 bases). Germline loops: CDR1 ENHRY, CDR2 SYGVKD. Trimming stripped 3 bases from V and 4 bases from J, with 10 bases between. The CDR3 is 14 residues long. This CDR3 reads CAISETGRYNEQFF. The CDR3 nucleotides read TGTGCCATCAGTGAAACAGGTCGATACAATGAGCAGTTCTTC.

The rearrangement joins TRBV15 to TRBJ2-7; possibly TRBD2 for D (6 bases). The CDR3 is 15 amino acids. Germline values: CDR1 LNHNV, CDR2 YYDKDF (reference sequence). V was pared by 6 bases and J by 8 bases, with 23 bases between. The CDR3 DNA is TGTGCCACCAGATCCTCGGGGACTTCCCGCCAACAGCAGTACTTC. Amino acid sequence: CATRSSGTSRQQQYF. Based on the CDR3 plus reference TRBV15 and TRBJ2-7, the full variable domain is DAMVIQNPRYQVTQFGKPVTLSCSQTLNHNVMYWYQQKSSQAPKLLFHYYDKDFNNEADTPDNFQSRRPNTSFCFLDIRSPGLGDTAMYLCATRSSGTSRQQQYFGPGTRLTVT.

The gene calls are TRBV15 and TRBJ1-5; tentatively, D is TRBD1 (6 bases). The CDR3 extends over 16 amino acids. From germline, CDR1 is LNHNV and CDR2 YYDKDF (reference sequence). V lost 0 bases, J lost 7 bases, and 16 bases lay in between. The CDR3 loop is CATSRDYSRGGQPQHF. CDR3 nucleotides: TGTGCCACCAGCAGAGATTATTCCAGGGGAGGGCAGCCCCAGCATTTT.

The rearrangement joins TRBV6-5 to TRBJ1-5, with 9 bases aligning to TRBD1. CDR1 is MNHEY, CDR2 SVGAGI, per germline. V lost 5 bases, J lost 6 bases, and 8 bases stayed unmatched. This CDR3 contains 15 residues. The CDR3 nucleotides read TGTGCCAGCAGTAGAGACAGGGGGACTGGTCAGCCCCAGCATTTT. It translates to CASSRDRGTGQPQHF.

The chain has TRBV28 and TRBJ2-7, with D possibly being TRBD2 (7 bases). CDR1 and CDR2 from the germline V gene are MDHEN and SYDVKM. There are 15 residues in the CDR3. The V gene lost 3 bases and the J gene lost 6 bases, with 18 bases spanning the gap. This CDR3 reads CASSFGGAKQVEQYF. Here the CDR3 DNA reads TGTGCCAGCAGTTTTGGGGGGGCGAAACAGGTCGAGCAGTACTTC.

V is TRBV28 and J is TRBJ2-3, with TRBD2 identical over 8 bases. V lost 8 bases, J lost 4 bases, and 8 bases stayed unmatched. The CDR3 runs 14 residues. Germline V gene sequence: CDR1 MDHEN, CDR2 SYDVKM. The CDR3, as DNA: TGTGCCAGCCTTGCGGGGGGATCGGCAGATACGCAGTATTTT. Protein: CASLAGGSADTQYF.

The rearrangement uses TRBV5-1 and TRBJ1-2; 9 nucleotides align to TRBD1. From germline, CDR1 is SGHRS and CDR2 YFSETQ. The ends lost 0 bases at V and 4 bases at J; junction bases unmatched: 10. The CDR3 is made up of 17 amino acids. CDR3 sequence (DNA): TGCGCCAGCAGCTTGGCCCCACGGACAGGGGAGGGCTATGGCTACACCTTC. Translating gives CASSLAPRTGEGYGYTF.

The rearrangement joins TRBV5-4 to TRBJ1-2; TRBD1 agrees at 11 bases. CDR1 is SGHNT, CDR2 YYREEE, per germline (reference sequence). The CDR3 is made up of 15 amino acids. With V trimmed by 4 bases and J by 7 bases, 9 bases remained unmatched. The CDR3 nucleotides are TGTGCCAGCAGCGCCAAACTGGGGACAGGGGGTGGCTACACCTTC. Amino acids: CASSAKLGTGGGYTF. Using reference TRBV5-4 and TRBJ1-2 for the parts outside the CDR3, the full variable domain is ETGVTQSPTHLIKTRGQQVTLRCSSQSGHNTVSWYQQALGQGPQFIFQYYREEENGRGNFPPRFSGLQFPNYSSELNVNALELDDSALYLCASSAKLGTGGGYTFGSGTRLTVV.

This sequence joins TRBV5-1 and TRBJ2-3, with 9 bases fitting TRBD1. V gave up 4 bases and J gave up 1 base; unmatched junction bases: 7. This CDR3 has 16 amino acids. CDR1 is SGHRS, CDR2 YFSETQ, per germline. CDR3 protein: CASSTTGGRRTDTQYF. The CDR3 DNA reads as TGCGCCAGCAGCACCACAGGGGGCCGACGCACAGATACGCAGTATTTT. The variable domain in full, with the rest retrieved from reference TRBV5-1 and TRBJ2-3, is KAGVTQTPRYLIKTRGQQVTLSCSPISGHRSVSWYQQTPGQGLQFLFEYFSETQRNKGNFPGRFSGRQFSNSRSEMNVSTLELGDSALYLCASSTTGGRRTDTQYFGPGTRLTVL.

The rearrangement joins TRBV9 to TRBJ1-1; 7 bases are a match to TRBD1. The ends lost 5 bases at V and 1 base at J; junction bases unmatched: 17. The CDR3 runs to 18 residues. Germline assignment: CDR1 SGDLS and CDR2 YYNGEE. The CDR3 nucleotides read TGTGCCAGCAGTGAAAAAGGGGGCGCAAGAATTTCGAACACTGAAGCTTTCTTT. Protein: CASSEKGGARISNTEAFF.

The genes are TRBV5-1 and TRBJ2-7, with 8 bases aligning to TRBD1. The CDR3 length is 16 residues. The germline CDR1 and CDR2 sequences are SGHRS and YFSETQ. With 0 bases clipped from V and 4 bases from J, the junction kept 9 bases outside the gene matches. Here the CDR3 DNA reads TGCGCCAGCAGCTTGGTGCCCCGGACAGGGTTGTACGAGCAGTACTTC. Protein product: CASSLVPRTGLYEQYF.

V is TRBV15 and J is TRBJ2-7; D ambiguous. Per the germline V gene, CDR1 is LNHNV and CDR2 is YYDKDF (reference sequence). This CDR3 spans 13 amino acids. Deletions cut 1 base from V and 1 base from J, with 5 bases between. CDR3 DNA sequence: TGTGCCACCAGCAGAGTTTCGTCCTACGAGCAGTACTTC. Translated: CATSRVSSYEQYF.

V and J are TRBV4-3 and TRBJ2-5; D unresolved. The CDR3 contains 13 residues. Germline V lookup: CDR1 LGHNA, CDR2 YSLEER. Trimming took off 0 bases at V and 5 bases at J, with 7 bases between the two ends. CDR3 bases: TGCGCCAGCAGCCAAGATCCCCGGGAGACCCAGTACTTC. Amino acid sequence: CASSQDPRETQYF.

The J gene is TRBJ2-1, the V gene TRBV19; 13 bases align to TRBD2. The CDR3 is 14 residues long. CDR1 and CDR2 from the germline V gene are LNHDA and SQIVND (reference sequence). The trim removed 9 bases at V and 6 bases at J, leaving 5 bases unmatched. The CDR3 nucleotides are TGTGCCAGCACTAGCGGGGGGGAAAGCAATGAGCAGTTCTTC. It specifies CASTSGGESNEQFF.

Worth noting for this clone: This sample includes further DNA sequences coding for the same CDR3. The rearrangement joins TRBV29-1 to TRBJ2-3; maybe TRBD2 (6 bases). This CDR3 is 14 amino acids long. Germline values: CDR1 SQVTM, CDR2 ANQGSEA. Between the trimmed V and J ends, which lost 6 bases and 6 bases, there was a span of 19 bases. CDR3 DNA sequence: TGCAGCGTCGGGGGACTTGCGGGGCCTGATACGCAGTATTTT. Translating it yields CSVGGLAGPDTQYF.